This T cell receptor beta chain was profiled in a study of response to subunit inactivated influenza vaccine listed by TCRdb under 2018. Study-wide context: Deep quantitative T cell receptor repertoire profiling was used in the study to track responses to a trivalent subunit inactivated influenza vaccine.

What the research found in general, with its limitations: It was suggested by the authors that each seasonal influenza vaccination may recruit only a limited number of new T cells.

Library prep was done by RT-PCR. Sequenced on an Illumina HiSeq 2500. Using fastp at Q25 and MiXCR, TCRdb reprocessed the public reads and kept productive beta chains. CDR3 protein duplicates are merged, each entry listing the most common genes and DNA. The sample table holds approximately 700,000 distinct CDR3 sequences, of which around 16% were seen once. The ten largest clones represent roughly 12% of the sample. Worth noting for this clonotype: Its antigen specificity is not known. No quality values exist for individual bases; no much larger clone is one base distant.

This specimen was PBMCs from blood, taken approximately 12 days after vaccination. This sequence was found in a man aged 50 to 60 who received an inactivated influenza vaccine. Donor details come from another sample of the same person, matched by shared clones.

In nucleotides, the sequence is TGTGCCAGCTCACCAATGCTAGCGAGTGGAGATACGCAGTATTTT. This yields the protein CASSPMLASGDTQYF. This chain joins TRBV18 to TRBJ2-3; TRBD2 is a possible D gene, resting on 6 matching bases. Reading from cysteine to phenylalanine, the CDR3 counts 15 amino acids. The DNA shown is the 45-base CDR3, in frame from base 1. V drops 2 bases and J drops 5 bases, leaving 14 bases in between. CDR1 and CDR2 were assigned from the germline V gene as KGHSH and LQKENI.